The present entry profiles one T cell receptor beta chain with its context. Its matching antigen is unknown. The CDR3 has 15 residues. CDR1 is MNHEY and CDR2 is SVGAGI in the germline V gene. Trimming left V 5 bases short and J 3 bases short, with 16 bases between. This entry is derived from a study of T-cell memory formation after mild COVID-19. TCRdb re-analysed the 5' RACE reads in MiXCR, keeping a single row per CDR3 protein. Of some 450,000 distinct CDR3 sequences listed, about a sixth are singletons. Study findings and constraints: Contracting CD8+ clones were enriched in EMRA, CD4+ mainly in CM and EM. Memory from before infection featured some responding clones, which suggests cross-reactive memory joined.

The clonotype originates from a man between 18 and 35 years old who had mild COVID-19 (a few samples of this study predate the infection). Cell type and time point are not known. Sequencing was performed on PBMCs or a T cell subset sorted from them (not recorded which). The chain combines TRBV6-5 with TRBJ1-1; D perhaps matches TRBD1 (5 bases). The CDR3 DNA reads TGTGCCAGCAGTGAATTGGGCCAAGGGGACACTGAAGCTTTCTTT. Its translation: CASSELGQGDTEAFF.